The rows below give T cell receptor beta chains drawn from one sample of a study of blood T cell repertoires in COVID-19. Profiling relied on immunoSEQ multiplex PCR, and the TCRdb table lists in-frame clones only, not all of them. The data hold 110,000 to 150,000 clones, with approximately 84% observed a single time. Sequencing was performed on PBMCs or T cells enriched from blood (not recorded which). These receptors were obtained from a woman under 30 who had been exposed to COVID-19. Each CDR3 is given with its conserved first and last residue. Fields, in order: J gene, D gene, V gene, clone size, CDR3 protein, CDR3 DNA. D genes are given only for firm matches. Part of the rows lack a size; the others show once, few, many or a class for expanded clones.

j_call: TRBJ2-3
d_call: TRBD2
v_call: TRBV11-2
clone_size: -
cdr3_aa: CASSLGGWTSGRGDTQYF
cdr3_nt: TGTGCCAGCAGCTTAGGAGGCTGGACTAGCGGGAGGGGGGATACGCAGTATTTT

j_call: TRBJ2-7
d_call: -
v_call: TRBV28
clone_size: -
cdr3_aa: CASTPRGTHEQYF
cdr3_nt: TGTGCCAGCACCCCCAGGGGCACCCACGAGCAGTACTTC

j_call: TRBJ2-3
d_call: TRBD1
v_call: TRBV9
clone_size: -
cdr3_aa: CASRATGTGGTDTQYF
cdr3_nt: TGTGCCAGCAGGGCCACCGGGACAGGGGGCACAGATACGCAGTATTTT

j_call: TRBJ1-5
d_call: -
v_call: TRBV18
clone_size: -
cdr3_aa: CASSSGAQPQHF
cdr3_nt: TGTGCCAGCTCATCAGGGGCTCAGCCCCAGCATTTT

j_call: TRBJ2-7
d_call: TRBD1
v_call: TRBV18
clone_size: -
cdr3_aa: CASSPGQGMYEQYF
cdr3_nt: TGTGCCAGCTCACCAGGACAGGGTATGTACGAGCAGTACTTC

j_call: TRBJ1-2
d_call: -
v_call: TRBV19
clone_size: -
cdr3_aa: CASRPGEGEDGYTF
cdr3_nt: TGTGCCAGTAGGCCCGGAGAAGGGGAGGATGGCTACACCTTC

j_call: TRBJ2-5
d_call: -
v_call: TRBV20-1
clone_size: -
cdr3_aa: CSARGGETQYF
cdr3_nt: TGCAGTGCTAGAGGAGGAGAGACCCAGTACTTC

j_call: TRBJ1-5
d_call: -
v_call: TRBV30
clone_size: -
cdr3_aa: CAWSEGRLSNQPQHF
cdr3_nt: TGTGCCTGGAGTGAGGGGAGGCTGAGCAATCAGCCCCAGCATTTT

j_call: TRBJ2-1
d_call: TRBD1
v_call: TRBV25-1
clone_size: few
cdr3_aa: CASSYRGSHNEQFF
cdr3_nt: TGTGCCAGCAGTTACAGGGGTTCCCACAATGAGCAGTTCTTC

j_call: TRBJ1-1
d_call: -
v_call: TRBV19
clone_size: -
cdr3_aa: CASSIIADTEAFF
cdr3_nt: TGTGCCAGTAGTATAATAGCAGACACTGAAGCTTTCTTT

j_call: TRBJ1-5
d_call: -
v_call: TRBV29-1
clone_size: -
cdr3_aa: CSVGGGWNQPQHF
cdr3_nt: TGCAGCGTTGGGGGCGGTTGGAATCAGCCCCAGCATTTT

j_call: TRBJ1-3
d_call: -
v_call: TRBV14
clone_size: -
cdr3_aa: CASSQGASGNTIYF
cdr3_nt: TGTGCCAGCAGCCAAGGGGCGAGCGGAAACACCATATATTTT

j_call: TRBJ2-2
d_call: TRBD1
v_call: TRBV18
clone_size: -
cdr3_aa: CASSRGTANTGELFF
cdr3_nt: TGTGCCAGCTCACGGGGGACAGCGAACACCGGGGAGCTGTTTTTT

j_call: TRBJ2-7
d_call: -
v_call: TRBV14
clone_size: -
cdr3_aa: CASSVSGGYEQYF
cdr3_nt: TGTGCCAGCAGCGTAAGTGGGGGGTACGAGCAGTACTTC

j_call: TRBJ1-3
d_call: -
v_call: TRBV4-3
clone_size: -
cdr3_aa: CASSQGPRDTIYF
cdr3_nt: TGCGCCAGCAGCCAAGGACCGCGGGACACCATATATTTT

j_call: TRBJ2-7
d_call: -
v_call: TRBV27
clone_size: -
cdr3_aa: CASSWGTDSYEQYF
cdr3_nt: TGTGCCAGCAGTTGGGGGACTGACTCCTACGAGCAGTACTTC